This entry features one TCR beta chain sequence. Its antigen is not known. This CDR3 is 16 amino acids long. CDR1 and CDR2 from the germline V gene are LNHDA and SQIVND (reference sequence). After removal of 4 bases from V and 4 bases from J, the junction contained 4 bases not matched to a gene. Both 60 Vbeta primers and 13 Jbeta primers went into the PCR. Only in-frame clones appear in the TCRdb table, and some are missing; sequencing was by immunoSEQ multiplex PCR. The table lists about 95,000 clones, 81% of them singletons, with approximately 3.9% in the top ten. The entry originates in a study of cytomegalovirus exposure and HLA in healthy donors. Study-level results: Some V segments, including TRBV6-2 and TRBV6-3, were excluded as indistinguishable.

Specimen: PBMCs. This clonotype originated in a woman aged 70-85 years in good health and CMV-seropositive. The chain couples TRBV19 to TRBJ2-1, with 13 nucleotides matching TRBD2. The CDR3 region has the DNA TGTGCCAGTAGTACCCAACTAGCGGGGGGGTACAATGAGCAGTTCTTC. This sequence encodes CASSTQLAGGYNEQFF.